This note documents a single TCR beta chain sequence. What it recognizes is unknown. The data were taken from a study of blood T cells in healthy people across ages. Study results and limitations: Long-lived donors exceeded aged donors in naive CD4+ cells and diversity.

The second PCR ran 7 to 11 cycles with a sample-barcoded 5' primer and J-beta primers. Any given sample supplied a minimum of 3 million CDR3-containing paired-end reads. TCRdb passed the 5' RACE reads through MiXCR, listing each CDR3 protein once. Found here are about a million distinct CDR3 sequences, about 51% of them singletons; the top ten hold about 20%. The junction had 17 bases not matched to a gene; V was cut back by 2 bases and J by 2 bases. CDR1 is MNHEY, CDR2 SVGEGT, per germline. The CDR3 consists of 20 residues. The clonotype originates from a woman aged 60-75 years in good health. V usage is TRBV6-2 or TRBV6-3 and J usage is TRBJ2-1, with TRBD2 matching over 8 bases. The sequencing input was blood. As DNA, the CDR3 is TGTGCCAGCAGTTACCCCTTAAGTAGTCGGGAGGGCCTACCCTACAATGAGCAGTTCTTC. This gives the protein CASSYPLSSREGLPYNEQFF.